This T cell receptor (beta chain) was obtained from a study of blood T cell repertoires in COVID-19. Study background: T cells, B-cell-depleted T cells, or PBMCs provided the cDNA or gDNA that served as material.

CDR3 size: 16 residues. The V segment lost 1 base and the J segment 8 bases; nucleotides outside the gene matches: 12. Germline-derived CDR1 and CDR2 are LGHNA and YSLEER. TCRdb keeps only in-frame clones here, not all; method: immunoSEQ multiplex PCR. The sample yields 250,000 to 300,000 clones, roughly nine tenths seen once. The receptor was derived from a woman aged 40 to 49 who had recovered from COVID-19. The chain recombines TRBV4-3 with TRBJ2-3, with 7 nucleotides matching TRBD2. Input material: peripheral blood. CDR3 region: CASSQVGGSLFITQYF. The CDR3 nucleotides are TGCGCCAGCAGCCAAGTTGGCGGGAGTTTATTTATTACGCAGTATTTT.